These 27 T cell receptor beta chains share one sample of origin, sequenced in a study of blood T cell repertoires in COVID-19. Generated by immunoSEQ multiplex PCR, the TCRdb table keeps only in-frame clones and is missing some. The repertoire includes about 440,000 clones, roughly 87% of them detected once, and roughly 2% sits in the top ten. Sequencing was done on a sample of PBMCs or T cells enriched from blood (not recorded which). All receptors come from a woman aged 18-29 years with acute COVID-19.

This chain uses TRBV28 with TRBJ1-1, with D tentatively TRBD1 (5 bases). V lost 3 bases, J lost 11 bases, and 16 bases lay in between. Germline loops: CDR1 MDHEN, CDR2 SYDVKM. This CDR3 has 13 residues. DNA for the CDR3: TGTGCCAGCAGTTTGGGGCCTCTTTCCCAGGCTTTCTTT. Translated: CASSLGPLSQAFF.

This clone was detected a few times. The chain is built from TRBV4-1 and TRBJ2-7; the match to TRBD1 covers 10 bases. Unmatched junction bases numbered 7, after V lost 2 bases and J lost 6 bases. From germline, CDR1 is MGHRA and CDR2 YSYEKL. CDR3 length: 15 residues. The CDR3: CASSQTGTGVREQYF. CDR3 DNA sequence: TGCGCCAGCAGCCAAACCGGGACAGGGGTTCGCGAGCAGTACTTC.

V gene TRBV5-1 combines with J gene TRBJ1-1, with D tentatively TRBD1 (6 bases). The germline gives CDR1 SGHRS, CDR2 YFSETQ. The CDR3 totals 15 residues. Trimming pared 4 bases from V and 0 bases from J, leaving 13 bases between. The CDR3 DNA reads TGCGCCAGCAGCACCGACGACAGGATGAACACTGAAGCTTTCTTT. Translated: CASSTDDRMNTEAFF.

This chain joins TRBV27 and TRBJ1-5; 9 bases agree with TRBD1. Germline V gives CDR1 MNHEY, CDR2 SMNVEV (reference sequence). Unmatched junction bases numbered 4, after V lost 4 bases and J lost 3 bases. The length of the CDR3 is 15 residues. The chain's CDR3 is CASSWTGAINQPQHF. Written as DNA, the CDR3 is TGTGCCAGCAGTTGGACAGGGGCTATCAATCAGCCCCAGCATTTT.

In its sample, this clone was seen once. This chain joins TRBV4-1 and TRBJ1-6, with 7 positions matching TRBD1. This CDR3 is built from 15 residues. V was clipped by 0 bases and J by 9 bases; unmatched bases: 5. CDR1 MGHRA and CDR2 YSYEKL come from the germline V gene. The CDR3: CASSQDRPGGSPLHF. CDR3 DNA sequence: TGCGCCAGCAGCCAAGATCGGCCAGGGGGTTCACCCCTCCACTTT.

This clone appeared a single time. CDR3 bases: TGTGCCAGCAGCTTAAGCGGGACAGATTATAATTCACCCCTCCACTTT. Encoded protein: CASSLSGTDYNSPLHF. J is TRBJ1-6 and V is TRBV7-3; TRBD1 aligns across 7 bases. V shed 1 base, J shed 4 bases, and the junction held 4 bases outside the gene matches. Per germline, CDR1 SGHTA and CDR2 FQGTGA. This CDR3 spans 16 amino acids.

This clone showed up just a few times. The chain couples TRBV4-2 to TRBJ1-6, with 8 bases identical to TRBD1. Germline-derived CDR1 and CDR2 are LGHNA and YNFKEQ. This CDR3 has 16 residues. The junction had 11 bases not matched to a gene; V was cut back by 5 bases and J by 8 bases. The CDR3 reads CASSGLTGTGYSPLHF. In DNA form, the CDR3 reads TGTGCCAGCAGCGGTCTAACCGGGACAGGATATTCACCCCTCCACTTT.

V and J are TRBV29-1 and TRBJ2-7; 10 bases line up with TRBD1. The CDR3 loop spans 14 amino acids. Losses at the gene ends were 7 bases for V and 5 bases for J; bases not matched to a gene: 11. Germline assignment: CDR1 SQVTM and CDR2 ANQGSEA. The CDR3 here is CSATTDRGRDEQYF. CDR3 sequence (DNA): TGCAGCGCTACAACGGACAGGGGGAGGGACGAGCAGTACTTC.

This rearrangement joins TRBV29-1 to TRBJ1-2; the match to TRBD1 covers 9 bases. CDR1 and CDR2 (germline): SQVTM, ANQGSEA. The CDR3 has 12 residues. The V segment lost 7 bases and the J segment 4 bases; nucleotides outside the gene matches: 4. CDR3 nucleotides: TGCAGCGGCATGGACAGGGGCTATGGCTACACCTTC. As protein: CSGMDRGYGYTF.

The rearrangement joins TRBV5-1 to TRBJ2-5, with TRBD2 matching over 7 bases. Germline V gives CDR1 SGHRS, CDR2 YFSETQ. The CDR3 spans 14 residues. V was pared by 0 bases and J by 4 bases, with 3 bases of the junction left unmatched. As DNA, the CDR3 is TGCGCCAGCAGCTTGGCGGGGAGGGCAGAGACCCAGTACTTC. Protein: CASSLAGRAETQYF.

The chain links TRBV2 to TRBJ1-2; TRBD1 is a possible D gene (5 bases). V dropped 6 bases and J dropped 8 bases, with 19 bases sitting between them. Per the germline V gene, CDR1 is SNHLY and CDR2 is FYNNEI. The length of the CDR3 is 14 residues. The CDR3 nucleotides read TGTGCCAGCAGGAAGGTTTCAGGGCAACGGGGCTACACCTTC. This translates into CASRKVSGQRGYTF.

The chain links TRBV6-5 to TRBJ1-2; the D is unclear. Germline V gene data show CDR1 as MNHEY and CDR2 as SVGAGI. The CDR3 covers 12 residues. The V end was cut by 6 bases, the J end by 4 bases, with 9 bases between. CDR3 loop: CASSPQIYGYTF. CDR3 nucleotides: TGTGCCAGCAGCCCACAGATCTATGGCTACACCTTC.

The chain employs TRBV21-1 and TRBJ2-3; TRBD2, as called in the table, went unchecked against the DNA. TRBV21-1 is a known pseudogene. The CDR3 runs to 17 residues. The CDR3 sequence: CASSTRGTSTCSDTQYF. The CDR3 nucleotides read TGTGCCAGCAGCACCCGCGGGACTAGCACTTGCTCGGATACGCAGTATTTT.

V is TRBV10-3 and J is TRBJ2-1; 7 bases match TRBD1. Losses at the gene ends were 3 bases for V and 8 bases for J; bases not matched to a gene: 7. CDR1 is ENHRY, CDR2 SYGVKD, per germline. CDR3 length equals 14 residues. The CDR3 here is CAISEAQGTDEQFF. The CDR3 nucleotides read TGTGCCATCAGTGAAGCGCAAGGGACAGATGAGCAGTTCTTC.

This chain connects TRBV4-1 to TRBJ2-2; 10 nucleotides agree with TRBD1. In germline, CDR1 is MGHRA, CDR2 YSYEKL. The CDR3 covers 18 residues. V shed 4 bases and J 4 bases; nucleotides not matched to a gene: 12. The CDR3 sequence: CASSLREGTGDFTGELFF. The CDR3 region has the DNA TGCGCCAGCAGCCTTCGAGAGGGGACAGGGGACTTCACCGGGGAGCTGTTTTTT.

CDR3: CASSLPSTSGRVYEQYF. The CDR3 DNA is TGTGCCAGCAGCTTACCTAGTACTAGCGGGAGGGTTTACGAGCAGTACTTC. This chain uses TRBV11-2 with TRBJ2-7; 13 bases align to TRBD2. The CDR3 has 17 amino acids. Losses at the gene ends were 2 bases for V and 4 bases for J; bases not matched to a gene: 8. The germline V gene encodes CDR1 SGHAT and CDR2 FQNNGV.

This clone showed up just a few times. This CDR3 reads CASSEGTGAPDTQYF. CDR3 sequence (DNA): TGTGCCAGCAGTGAAGGGACAGGGGCCCCAGATACGCAGTATTTT. The chain combines TRBV6-1 with TRBJ2-3; 9 nucleotides agree with TRBD1. The CDR3 runs 15 residues. Germline V gene lookup returns CDR1 MNHNS and CDR2 SASEGT. V lost 1 base and J lost 4; bases outside the gene matches: 3.

This clone was observed a single time. The junction departs from the called germline gene at one end, perhaps through a read error. The chain uses TRBV18 and TRBJ1-1; D perhaps matches TRBD1 (5 bases). The CDR3 runs to 14 residues. The germline V gene encodes CDR1 KGHSH and CDR2 LQKENI. CDR3 DNA sequence: TGTGCCAGCTCACCGGGGGGGGTGAAGACTGAAGCTTTCTTT. Its translation: CASSPGGVKTEAFF. Full variable domain (rest looked up from reference TRBV18 and TRBJ1-1): NAGVMQNPRHLVRRRGQEARLRCSPMKGHSHVYWYRQLPEEGLKFMVYLQKENIIDESGMPKERFSAEFPKEGPSILRIQQVVRGDSAAYFCASSPGGVKTEAFFGQGTRLTVV.

The rearrangement joins TRBV15 to TRBJ1-6; 7 bases match TRBD1. The CDR3 contains 15 residues. J was trimmed by 9 bases and V by 0 bases; bases with no gene match: 5. Germline V gives CDR1 LNHNV, CDR2 YYDKDF (reference sequence). The CDR3 DNA reads TGTGCCACCAGCAGAGAAGGGCAGGGGGGTTCACCCCTCCACTTT. The encoded protein is CATSREGQGGSPLHF. The whole variable domain, remainder taken from reference TRBV15 and TRBJ1-6, is DAMVIQNPRYQVTQFGKPVTLSCSQTLNHNVMYWYQQKSSQAPKLLFHYYDKDFNNEADTPDNFQSRRPNTSFCFLDIRSPGLGDTAMYLCATSREGQGGSPLHFGNGTRLTVT.

In its sample, this clone was seen once. This chain uses TRBV19 with TRBJ1-2, with TRBD1 as a possible D gene (6 bases). V dropped 8 bases and J dropped 0 bases, with 19 bases sitting between them. The CDR3 has 16 amino acids. The V gene's germline CDR1 is LNHDA and CDR2 SQIVND (reference sequence). The CDR3 region has the DNA TGTGCCAGTTCAAGGAGAGGGGGGGAGACTAACTATGGCTACACCTTC. It translates to CASSRRGGETNYGYTF.

The rearrangement links TRBV28 to TRBJ1-5, with D possibly TRBD1 on 6 matching bases. Germline V gene data show CDR1 as MDHEN and CDR2 as SYDVKM. The CDR3 covers 15 residues. The ends were cut back, 5 bases at V and 5 bases at J, with 16 bases in the middle. The CDR3 region has the DNA TGTGCCAGCAGTACCGGGACATTTAGGGATCAGCCCCAGCATTTT. Translating gives CASSTGTFRDQPQHF.

The chain couples TRBV5-1 to TRBJ2-1; D is ambiguous. The CDR3 runs to 12 residues. V lost 0 bases and J lost 8, with 6 bases in between. The germline V gene has CDR1 SGHRS and CDR2 YFSETQ. This chain's CDR3 is CASSLVPDEQFF. Written as DNA, the CDR3 is TGCGCCAGCAGCTTGGTTCCGGATGAGCAGTTCTTC.

V is TRBV19 and J is TRBJ2-2; no clear D. Germline CDR1 and CDR2: LNHDA and SQIVND (reference sequence). This CDR3 comprises 15 residues. V lost 3 bases and J 1 base, leaving 9 bases between the germline ends. CDR3: CASSIVNRNTGELFF. The CDR3 DNA sequence: TGTGCCAGTAGTATTGTTAATCGGAACACCGGGGAGCTGTTTTTT.

This clone was counted a single time. CDR3 in amino acids: CASSQKGAANTEAFF. In DNA, the CDR3 is TGTGCCAGCAGCCAGAAGGGGGCAGCGAACACTGAAGCTTTCTTT. The chain links TRBV7-9 to TRBJ1-1, with 7 bases fitting TRBD1. This CDR3 is built from 15 residues. Germline V gene data show CDR1 as SEHNR and CDR2 as FQNEAQ (reference sequence). The V segment lost 5 bases and the J segment 1 base; nucleotides outside the gene matches: 7. Full variable domain (missing parts from reference TRBV7-9 and TRBJ1-1): DTGVSQNPRHKITKRGQNVTFRCDPISEHNRLYWYRQTLGQGPEFLTYFQNEAQLEKSRLLSDRFSAERPKGSFSTLEIQRTEQGDSAMYLCASSQKGAANTEAFFGQGTRLTVV.

The V call is TRBV19, the J call TRBJ1-4; no reliable D call. The germline V gene encodes CDR1 LNHDA and CDR2 SQIVND (reference sequence). CDR3 length: 16 amino acids. V lost 3 bases and J 2 bases, leaving 13 bases between the germline ends. The CDR3 bases are TGTGCCAGTAGTATCGTACCCCCAGGCACTAATGAAAAACTGTTTTTT. Translating it yields CASSIVPPGTNEKLFF.

The gene calls are TRBV23-1 and TRBJ1-2; TRBD1 matches at 7 bases. TRBV23-1 is assigned to the ORF class and has an uncertain function. Losses at the gene ends were 6 bases for V and 7 bases for J; bases not matched to a gene: 20. This CDR3 comprises 17 residues. In nucleotides, the CDR3 is TGCGCCAGCAGCCTCGAAGGTGGGGTTCAGGGGGGCGTTGGCTACACCTTC. Protein: CASSLEGGVQGGVGYTF.

V and J are TRBV5-1 and TRBJ1-5; D unresolved. Germline values: CDR1 SGHRS, CDR2 YFSETQ. V was clipped by 0 bases and J by 5 bases, with 9 bases between them. The CDR3 consists of 14 residues. In nucleotides, the CDR3 is TGCGCCAGCAGCTTGGGCAGGCCCGATCAGCCCCAGCATTTT. Translation: CASSLGRPDQPQHF.